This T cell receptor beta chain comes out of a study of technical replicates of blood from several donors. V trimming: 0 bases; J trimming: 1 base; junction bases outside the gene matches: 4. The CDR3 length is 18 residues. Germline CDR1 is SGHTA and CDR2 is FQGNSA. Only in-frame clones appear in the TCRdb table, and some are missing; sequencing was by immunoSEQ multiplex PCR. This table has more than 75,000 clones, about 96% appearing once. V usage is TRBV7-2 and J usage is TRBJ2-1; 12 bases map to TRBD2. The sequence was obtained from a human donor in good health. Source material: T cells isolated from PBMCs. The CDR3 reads CASSLALLAGGSYNEQFF. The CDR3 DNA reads TGTGCCAGCAGCTTAGCCCTACTAGCGGGGGGTTCCTACAATGAGCAGTTCTTC. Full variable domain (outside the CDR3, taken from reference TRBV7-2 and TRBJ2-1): GAGVSQSPSNKVTEKGKDVELRCDPISGHTALYWYRQSLGQGLEFLIYFQGNSAPDKSGLPSDRFSAERTGGSVSTLTIQRTQQEDSAVYLCASSLALLAGGSYNEQFFGPGTRLTVL.